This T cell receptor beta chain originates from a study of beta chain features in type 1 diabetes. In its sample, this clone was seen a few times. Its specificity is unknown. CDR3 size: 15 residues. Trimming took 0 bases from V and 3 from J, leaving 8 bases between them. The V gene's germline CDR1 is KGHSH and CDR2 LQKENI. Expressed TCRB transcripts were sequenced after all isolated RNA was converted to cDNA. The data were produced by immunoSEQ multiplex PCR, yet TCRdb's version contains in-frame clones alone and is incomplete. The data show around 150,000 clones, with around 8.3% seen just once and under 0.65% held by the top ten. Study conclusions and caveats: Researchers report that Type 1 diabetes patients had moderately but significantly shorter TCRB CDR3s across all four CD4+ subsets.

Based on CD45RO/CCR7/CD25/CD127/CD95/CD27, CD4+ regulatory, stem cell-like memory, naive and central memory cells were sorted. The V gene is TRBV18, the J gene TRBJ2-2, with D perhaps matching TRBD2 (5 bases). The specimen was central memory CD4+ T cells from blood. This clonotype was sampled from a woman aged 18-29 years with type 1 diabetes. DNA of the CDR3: TGTGCCAGCTCACCACCGCTAGCCTACACCGGGGAGCTGTTTTTT. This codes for CASSPPLAYTGELFF.